This T cell receptor (beta chain) derives from a study of blood T cells in healthy people across ages (dated by TCRdb to the mid-2010s). In the study overall: Template switching captured roughly one uniquely barcoded TCR beta cDNA molecule per two T cells in model experiments. The donors were split into four age groups: young (average around 15 years), middle-aged (around 37), aged (roughly 65) and long-lived (about 82). To avoid experimental bias, donors of different ages were randomly spread across the sequencing lanes. Two additional independent replicas of 1 million unique cDNA reads from the same blood draw were analyzed for two donors (one aged 18 to 29 and one aged 80 or older). Using deep sequencing normalized with unique cDNA molecular identifiers, the study measured how TCR beta repertoire diversity changes with age. The investigation overall reported the following: The CMV infection status of donors was not known, potentially confounding age-related changes in expanded clonotypes. Observed TCR beta diversity per million T cells fell roughly linearly with age, and a significant reduction was already apparent by age around 44. The long-lived group showed more naive CD4+ T cells, fewer expanded clones and increased TCR diversity than the aged group, suggesting age selection. Estimates of total diversity based on one million sequenced T cells were considered lower bounds and underestimates. A strong correlation was found between observed TCR beta diversity and the percentage of naive T cells measured by flow cytometry. Bulk unsorted PBMC profiling prevented conclusive comparison of naive and antigen-experienced compartments.

With respect to this clonotype: The antigen it binds to is not known. Base qualities were left out, and no much larger clone turns up one base away.

Donors were 39 systemically healthy Caucasian individuals from Russia aged roughly 6 to 100 years. Ten milliliters of peripheral blood were drawn from each donor into EDTA-treated Vacutainer tubes. PBMCs were isolated by Ficoll-Paque density-gradient centrifugation, with at least 6 million obtained per sample. Total RNA was extracted from PBMCs with Trizol reagent, with at least 5.5 micrograms obtained per sample. The percentages of naive CD45RAhigh/CD27high T cells were determined by flow cytometry on a PBMC aliquot from every donor. A distance of 12 bases separates the germline ends of V and J, which lose 5 bases and 4 bases respectively. Looking up the germline V gene yields CDR1 KGHDR and CDR2 SFDVKD. Taken from cysteine to phenylalanine, the CDR3 has 14 residues. CDR3 DNA only is kept here, 42 bases in frame from base 1. The receptor library was made with 5' RACE. This sample was sequenced with an Illumina HiSeq 2500. A second PCR of roughly 6 to 11 cycles was performed with a sample-barcoded 5' primer and a J-beta primer mix. Each TCR beta cDNA molecule received a unique molecular identifier from a template-switch 5' adaptor carrying 12 random nucleotides. Each sample yielded at least 2.5 million CDR3-containing paired-end reads. The Mint cDNA synthesis kit, primed by a TRBC-specific oligonucleotide, was used to synthesize first-strand cDNA from all RNA. All cDNA was treated with uracil-DNA glycosylase and then went through a first 18-cycle PCR with the universal primers M1SS and BC2_uni_R. In the authors' own workflow: For normalization, 1 million high-quality reads were randomly selected from each sample, with every read carrying a distinct molecular identifier. Reads sharing molecular identifiers were discarded rather than binned into consensus sequences. MiTCR, set to a Q25 quality threshold and the strictest error-elimination algorithm, was used for CDR3 identification, clonotype clustering and error correction. Lower-bound total TCR beta diversity was estimated with a nonparametric unseen species model using Euler transformation. The public reads were reanalyzed by TCRdb: fastp trimming at Q25, MiXCR alignment, in-frame beta chains only. Each entry merges the rows of one CDR3 protein and shows their most common DNA and genes. TCRdb's processing, not the authors', yielded these V and J calls. This sample is represented by about 1.7 million distinct CDR3 sequences; under 30% of them were singletons. The ten top clones hold less than 9.5% of the sample.

Sequencing was performed on blood. The sequence was obtained from a woman between 25 and 40 years old in good health. The chain is assembled from TRBV24-1 and TRBJ2-3, with a tentative D gene TRBD1 over 6 matching bases. This receptor has the CDR3 CATSGTGNADTQYF. The sequenced DNA is TGTGCCACCAGTGGAACAGGGAACGCAGATACGCAGTATTTT.